This TCR beta chain stems from a study of CD8 T cells in ankylosing spondylitis. Findings and caveats of the study: Disease-associated clones were reportedly significantly overrepresented in matched ankylosing spondylitis synovial fluid. Relatively rare in peripheral blood, disease-linked clones were also CD8+. Within ankylosing spondylitis blood, a TCR beta motif made up of under 10 highly homologous variants appeared to be characteristic.

Many counts were recorded for this clonotype. Its antigen is not identified. TCRdb ran MiXCR on the 5' RACE reads and lists one entry per CDR3 protein. Of fewer than 150,000 distinct CDR3 sequences in the sample, about 7% were seen once. V lost 0 bases to trimming and J lost 1 base, with 9 bases between them. CDR1 and CDR2 (germline): KGHSH, LQKENI. This CDR3 has 15 residues. The chain combines TRBV18 with TRBJ1-1; D is possibly TRBD1 (6 bases). Material: blood, either unsorted or a sorted T cell fraction (not recorded which). The source is a female donor with ankylosing spondylitis or in good health (not recorded which). CDR3 sequence: CASSPPWGPNTEAFF. The CDR3 nucleotides are TGTGCCAGCTCACCACCGTGGGGGCCGAACACTGAAGCTTTCTTT. Based on the CDR3 plus reference TRBV18 and TRBJ1-1, the full variable domain is NAGVMQNPRHLVRRRGQEARLRCSPMKGHSHVYWYRQLPEEGLKFMVYLQKENIIDESGMPKERFSAEFPKEGPSILRIQQVVRGDSAAYFCASSPPWGPNTEAFFGQGTRLTVV.